The sequence of this TCR beta chain was determined in a study of post-analysis software for immune sequencing data. At the level of the study: Recorded disease courses covered relapsing-remitting, secondary progressive and progressive-relapsing multiple sclerosis. Some patients had no subtype annotation. Broader study findings: Elevated frequency relative to controls characterized roughly five TRBV segments in patients, TRBV5-6, TRBV5-1 and TRBV20-1 among them.

The TCR beta cDNA libraries contained unique molecular identifiers. TCRdb re-derived calls from the PCR reads in MiXCR, one entry per CDR3 protein. The sample includes approximately 440,000 distinct CDR3 sequences, less than 45% of them seen just once. This clonotype appeared a few times. The antigen is not known. Germline lookup yields CDR1 SQVTM and CDR2 ANQGSEA. The CDR3 has 13 residues. V dropped 7 bases and J dropped 6; count of bases not matched to a gene: 8. This sequence was found in a girl between 10 and 17 years old with multiple sclerosis. J is TRBJ2-1 and V is TRBV29-1, with TRBD1 matching over 8 bases. Sequenced input: blood. DNA of the CDR3: TGCAGCGACCTGGGACAGGCCTCCAATGAGCAGTTCTTC. This codes for CSDLGQASNEQFF.